This is a list of T cell receptor beta chains from one sample in a study of T cell responses to AZD1222 COVID-19 vaccine. Only in-frame clones appear in the TCRdb table, and some are missing; sequencing was by immunoSEQ multiplex PCR. The data hold tens of thousands of clones, with around nine tenths observed a single time. The source material was peripheral blood, sampled on day 0 of MenACWY control vaccination. These TCRs come from an adult in good health. Each CDR3 is given without its conserved first and last residue. Clone size is not always given. Where it is, it says once, few, many or a class for expanded clones.

clone size	V gene	CDR3 protein
.	TRBV6-1	ASSEAAGYGYT
.	TRBV2	ASSVVGTGADEQY
.	TRBV2	ASSGDRGYQPQH
once	TRBV6-5	ASSYSERGGLSEQF
few	TRBV9	ASSDRTGGNNSPLH
.	TRBV30	AWSSASNQPQH
.	TRBV7-2	ASSLATGGANEQF
.	TRBV2	ASKPTVRNTEAF
.	TRBV10-3	AISDRQWAGRGKTEAF
.	TRBV6-5	ASSSRGSNQPQH
.	TRBV19	ASSINRATYEQY
.	TRBV7-8	ASSLEGRWTEAF
.	TRBV9	ASSAVGLYNEQF
.	TRBV10-3	AISESRGSNQPQH
.	TRBV9	ASSVSSGNTGELF
.	TRBV4-1	ASSPSNPHNEQF
.	TRBV25-1	ASSDLGQGQANYGYT
.	TRBV11-2	ASRGYTQY
few	TRBV7-9	ASSPTGSPRGELF
.	TRBV9	ASSVGRGRELF
.	TRBV6-6	ASSYTNLEYNEQF
.	TRBV12-3/TRBV12-4	ASSFSMGGYT
.	TRBV9	ASSEKGVRDEQF
few	TRBV4-2	ASSQDHETQY
.	TRBV3-1/TRBV3-2	ASSQESYGYT
.	TRBV4-3	ASSSSGGLEQF
.	TRBV18	ASSPTQTPTNEKLF
.	TRBV6-4	ASSVLAGLTGELF
.	TRBV6-6	ASTTGQGTSEAF
.	TRBV3-1/TRBV3-2	ASSQAGRSSGANVLT
.	TRBV6-5	ASTSNEQY
.	TRBV7-9	ASSHGGTTDTQY
.	TRBV6-5	ASSYEWGEGEKLF
.	TRBV7-3	ASSFGGGAEAF
.	TRBV5-4	ASSSSGGESYNEQF
.	TRBV28	ASSPPRGGTEAF
.	TRBV5-1	ASSSTGLAGGNEQF
.	TRBV5-1	ASSHGGASTGELF
once	TRBV30	AWSRDDGPYNSPLH
medium-sized	TRBV19	ASSRFSGNTIY
.	TRBV7-9	ASSLGQGYGYT
once	TRBV6-1	ASSEDARGSDSNQPQH
.	TRBV10-3	AISAGTGGQSNQPQH
.	TRBV2	ASSQGLASEQF
.	TRBV5-4	ASSLRTGNFENEQF
.	TRBV4-1	ASSSPGPDTQY
.	TRBV7-2	ASSHLGGFYGYT
.	TRBV19	ASSRGQVSGNTIY
.	TRBV19	ASSTVPDNSTPLH
.	TRBV18	ASSLNNEQF
.	TRBV15	ATSRDYQNIQY
.	TRBV11-2	ASSITSGGYEQY
.	TRBV4-3	ASSQDFSNQPQH
.	TRBV7-2	ASSFRGGEYEQY